This T cell receptor beta chain is from a study of CD8 T cells in ankylosing spondylitis. Notes on the study in general: Researchers report that disease-linked clones proved CD8+ and relatively rare in peripheral blood. What appeared characteristic of ankylosing spondylitis blood was a TCR beta motif of under 10 highly homologous variants.

V lost 4 bases to trimming and J lost 2 bases, with 16 bases between them. CDR3 size: 16 residues. Germline values: CDR1 MNHEY, CDR2 SVGEGT. Researchers built TCR beta libraries using quantitative 5'-RACE with molecular barcodes. TCRdb processed the 5' RACE reads anew with MiXCR; each CDR3 protein has one entry. The sample includes some 800,000 distinct CDR3 sequences, approximately 12% of them seen just once. With regard to this clonotype: Its antigen remains unidentified.

This rearrangement joins TRBV6-2 or TRBV6-3 to TRBJ2-3, with D tentatively TRBD2 (6 bases). Sequenced input: blood, either unsorted or a sorted T cell fraction (not recorded which). This clonotype was sampled from a male donor with ankylosing spondylitis. DNA for the CDR3: TGTGCCAGCAGTTCTGCGGGACTCCCTCCCACAGATACGCAGTATTTT. Its translation is CASSSAGLPPTDTQYF.